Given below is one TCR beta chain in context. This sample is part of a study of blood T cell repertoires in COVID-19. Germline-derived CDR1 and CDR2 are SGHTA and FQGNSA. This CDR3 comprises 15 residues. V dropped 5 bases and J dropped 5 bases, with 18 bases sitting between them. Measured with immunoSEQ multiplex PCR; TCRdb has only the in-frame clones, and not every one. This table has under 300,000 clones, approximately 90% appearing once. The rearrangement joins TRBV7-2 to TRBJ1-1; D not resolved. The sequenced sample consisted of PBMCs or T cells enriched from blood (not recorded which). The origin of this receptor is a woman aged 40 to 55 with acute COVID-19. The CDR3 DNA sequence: TGTGCCAGCAGCAAGGTCGGGGTAGGAATAACTGAAGCTTTCTTT. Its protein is CASSKVGVGITEAFF.